Here is one T cell receptor (beta chain) with its context. The antigen is unknown. These data belong to a study of T cell responses to AZD1222 COVID-19 vaccine. Overall study results and limits: There were mostly white British donors and more females than males, and clonal diversity was possibly underestimated. Targeting of unmutated variant regions was reportedly seen in nearly half of spike-specific TCRs.

The CDR3 contains 12 residues. Germline V gives CDR1 LNHDA, CDR2 SQIVND (reference sequence). Trimming shortened V by 6 bases and J by 0 bases, and 6 bases separated the two germline ends. The protocol was immunoSEQ multiplex PCR, while the TCRdb copy is restricted to in-frame clones and leaves out a portion. There are more than 140,000 clones in the sample; 70% to 90% occur only once, and 3% to 4% lies in the top ten. The V call is TRBV19, the J call TRBJ2-7; D remains ambiguous. This sequence was found in an adult in good health. The specimen was peripheral blood, collected on day 0 of MenACWY control vaccination. The DNA for the CDR3 is TGTGCCAGTAGCGGCAACTCCTACGAGCAGTACTTC. It encodes CASSGNSYEQYF.